A selection of T cell receptor beta chains follows, all from one sample in a study of shared clonotypes between healthy human individuals. Repertoires were generated with immunoSEQ multiplex PCR, while TCRdb's copy carries only in-frame clones and drops some. The repertoire includes some 680,000 clones, around 78% of them detected once, and 1.5% to 2% sits in the top ten. The sample comprised memory CD4+ T cells sorted from blood. The receptor set was obtained from a woman in her twenties or thirties in good health. Each CDR3 is given without its conserved first and last residue. Where a row states a size, it is once, few, many or the class of an expanded clone; other rows omit it.

TRBV28	NA	TRBJ2-3	ASSLWFGSTDTQY
TRBV29-1	NA	TRBJ1-2	SVVAGSNYGYT
TRBV10-2	NA	TRBJ2-2	VSRGTGGIGELF
TRBV5-1	NA	TRBJ1-3	ASSLGPQEDGNTIY
TRBV2	NA	TRBJ1-5	ASSAAARDQPQH
TRBV28	NA	TRBJ2-1	ASSLPSGGYNEQF
TRBV7-9	NA	TRBJ1-3	ASSSLRAGNTIY
TRBV4-2	few	TRBJ2-1	ASSQGAATDPSYNEQF
TRBV9	few	TRBJ2-5	ASSVSLGREETQY
TRBV7-9	NA	TRBJ1-1	ASSSNGPKRTEAF
TRBV7-8	NA	TRBJ2-7	ASSSASGSSYEQY